A selection of T cell receptor beta chains follows, all from one sample in a study of T cell repertoires in cytomegalovirus infection. Their antigens are not known. One entry per CDR3 protein results from TCRdb running MiXCR on the reads. The table records approximately 910,000 distinct CDR3 sequences, approximately 33% of them present only once. Here the sequenced sample was cultured CD8+ T cells from PBMCs, taken from culture after CMV antigen stimulation. Every receptor here comes from a human donor in good health (CMV status not recorded). Some clones in this sample may be carry-over from other donors' samples. Both conserved end residues are part of each CDR3. Each record gives: CDR3 protein, CDR3 DNA, D gene, CDR3 length, clone size, V gene, J gene. A D gene is named only where the DNA matches it firmly. For some rows the clone size is stated as once, few or many, or as a class when expanded; others skip it.

CASSEVGWGAWMAEAFF	TGTGCCAGCAGTGAAGTCGGGTGGGGGGCGTGGATGGCTGAAGCTTTCTTT	NA	17	NA	TRBV6-2/TRBV6-3	TRBJ1-1
CATMAGTMNEQFF	TGCGCCACCATGGCAGGGACGATGAATGAGCAGTTCTTC	NA	13	NA	TRBV10-1	TRBJ2-1
CAIRIGGRNTEAFF	TGTGCCATCCGGATCGGGGGCCGGAACACTGAAGCTTTCTTT	NA	14	few	TRBV7-9	TRBJ1-1
CSARDPDRGLEGYTF	TGCAGTGCTAGAGACCCAGACAGGGGGCTGGAGGGCTACACCTTC	TRBD1	15	NA	TRBV20-1	TRBJ1-2
CAISRLAGDQETQYF	TGTGCCATCAGCCGACTAGCGGGGGACCAAGAGACCCAGTACTTC	TRBD2	15	NA	TRBV10-3	TRBJ2-5
CASSLLRGRQNIQYF	TGTGCCAGCAGCTTACTAAGAGGGAGGCAAAACATTCAGTACTTC	NA	15	NA	TRBV5-6	TRBJ2-4
CASSPSPGHPVDEQFF	TGTGCCAGCAGCCCATCCCCGGGACACCCGGTCGATGAGCAGTTCTTC	NA	16	NA	TRBV6-8	TRBJ2-1
CASSVWGLAATDTQYF	TGTGCCAGCAGTGTTTGGGGACTAGCGGCCACAGATACGCAGTATTTT	TRBD2	16	NA	TRBV2	TRBJ2-3
CASSVDGYYGYTF	TGTGCCAGCAGTGTGGACGGATACTATGGCTACACCTTC	NA	13	many	TRBV6-1	TRBJ1-2
CASSLSMSEQFF	TGTGCCAGCAGTTTAAGTATGAGTGAGCAGTTCTTC	NA	12	NA	TRBV12-3/TRBV12-4	TRBJ2-1
CASSAYTSSTDTQYF	TGTGCCAGCAGCGCCTACACCTCTAGCACAGATACGCAGTATTTT	NA	15	NA	TRBV11-2	TRBJ2-3
CSVVWTGGGTGELFF	TGCAGCGTTGTATGGACAGGCGGCGGCACCGGGGAGCTGTTTTTT	TRBD1	15	NA	TRBV29-1	TRBJ2-2
CSATWTESNYGYTF	TGCAGTGCTACTTGGACAGAGTCTAACTATGGCTACACCTTC	NA	14	NA	TRBV20-1	TRBJ1-2
CASSQATGFLQPQHF	TGTGCCAGCAGCCAAGCCACAGGGTTTCTACAGCCCCAGCATTTT	NA	15	NA	TRBV7-2	TRBJ1-5
CASSLDLTLAGGPYNEQFF	TGTGCCAGCAGCTTAGACCTAACCCTAGCGGGGGGACCATACAATGAGCAGTTCTTC	TRBD2	19	NA	TRBV11-1	TRBJ2-1
CSVEDRQGLSNYGYTF	TGCAGCGTTGAAGATCGTCAGGGATTATCTAACTATGGCTACACCTTC	NA	16	NA	TRBV29-1	TRBJ1-2
CAITASGGWSDTQYF	TGTGCCATCACGGCTAGCGGGGGATGGTCAGATACGCAGTATTTT	TRBD2	15	NA	TRBV10-3	TRBJ2-3
CASKQLNTEAFF	TGTGCCAGCAAGCAGTTGAACACTGAAGCTTTCTTT	NA	12	many	TRBV6-1	TRBJ1-1
CVSSLTGTGITDTQYF	TGTGTCAGCAGCCTGACCGGGACAGGGATCACAGATACGCAGTATTTT	TRBD1	16	once	TRBV7-6	TRBJ2-3
CATSDPGGFGYTF	TGTGCCACCAGTGACCCAGGGGGCTTTGGCTACACCTTC	TRBD1	13	NA	TRBV24-1	TRBJ1-2
CASSPPLGVEQFF	TGTGCCAGCAGCCCTCCATTAGGGGTGGAGCAGTTCTTC	NA	13	few	TRBV7-9	TRBJ2-1
CASGLTTPGTVQETQYF	TGTGCTAGTGGTTTGACAACCCCCGGGACGGTCCAAGAGACCCAGTACTTC	NA	17	NA	TRBV12-5	TRBJ2-5
CASSYPGRAEAFF	TGTGCCAGCAGTTACCCGGGACGGGCTGAAGCTTTCTTT	NA	13	NA	TRBV6-6	TRBJ1-1
CASSLDIPGGGEKLFF	TGTGCCAGCAGCTTAGATATACCGGGCGGGGGGGAAAAACTGTTTTTT	NA	16	NA	TRBV7-2	TRBJ1-4
CASKPGVRGTEAFF	TGTGCCAGCAAGCCCGGGGTTAGAGGCACTGAAGCTTTCTTT	NA	14	NA	TRBV6-8	TRBJ1-1
CASSGWTGVKTEAFF	TGTGCCAGCAGCGGATGGACAGGGGTGAAGACTGAAGCTTTCTTT	TRBD1	15	NA	TRBV5-5	TRBJ1-1
CASSVSQGNTEAFF	TGTGCCAGCAGCGTCTCTCAGGGTAACACTGAAGCTTTCTTT	NA	14	NA	TRBV7-9	TRBJ1-1
CASSVYDRPDTQYF	TGTGCCAGCAGCGTATATGACAGACCAGATACGCAGTATTTT	NA	14	NA	TRBV9	TRBJ2-3
CASSYSRGASTDTQYF	TGTGCCAGCAGTTACTCTCGGGGGGCCTCCACAGATACGCAGTATTTT	NA	16	NA	TRBV6-5	TRBJ2-3
CASSSAGRAGELFF	TGTGCCAGCAGCTCAGCAGGAAGGGCCGGGGAGCTGTTTTTT	NA	14	NA	TRBV5-4	TRBJ2-2
CASSSTRKPTQNTEAFF	TGTGCCAGCAGTTCAACCAGGAAACCAACACAAAACACTGAAGCTTTCTTT	NA	17	few	TRBV6-2/TRBV6-3	TRBJ1-1
CASSGGGTVPYEQYF	TGTGCCAGCAGTGGGGGAGGGACAGTTCCTTACGAGCAGTACTTC	NA	15	many	TRBV2	TRBJ2-7
CASSRTGLNDGYTF	TGTGCCAGCAGCCGGACAGGTTTAAACGATGGCTACACCTTC	TRBD1	14	NA	TRBV3-1	TRBJ1-2
CASSYSWAHNEQFF	TGTGCCAGCAGTTACTCGTGGGCGCACAATGAGCAGTTCTTC	NA	14	NA	TRBV6-5	TRBJ2-1
CASSPAGGGDTQYF	TGTGCCAGCAGTCCCGCGGGGGGGGGGGATACGCAGTATTTT	TRBD2	14	few	TRBV12-3/TRBV12-4	TRBJ2-3
CASIMPGDRPWGEQFF	TGTGCCAGCATCATGCCGGGGGACCGACCATGGGGTGAGCAGTTCTTC	NA	16	few	TRBV6-2/TRBV6-3	TRBJ2-1
CASSLAGTTANYGYTF	TGTGCCAGCAGTTTAGCCGGGACAACAGCTAACTATGGCTACACCTTC	NA	16	few	TRBV27	TRBJ1-2
CASSLGASPYNEQFF	TGTGCCAGCAGTCTTGGGGCGAGTCCCTACAATGAGCAGTTCTTC	NA	15	NA	TRBV27	TRBJ2-1
CASSQDGGYTDTQYF	TGCGCCAGCAGCCAAGATGGAGGGTACACAGATACGCAGTATTTT	NA	15	NA	TRBV4-3	TRBJ2-3
CASSQDRTTYGTVQYF	TGCGCCAGCAGCCAAGATAGAACCACCTACGGGACAGTGCAGTATTTT	TRBD1	16	few	TRBV4-1	TRBJ2-3
CASSYSGPYTDTQYF	TGTGCCAGCAGTTACTCGGGGCCGTACACAGATACGCAGTATTTT	NA	15	NA	TRBV6-5	TRBJ2-3
CAVGPGRLLPFPTNEKLFF	NA	NA	19	NA	TRBV7-4	TRBJ1-4
CASSGTAGYTF	TGTGCCAGCAGCGGGACGGCAGGCTACACCTTC	NA	11	NA	TRBV9	TRBJ1-2
CASSILGLEAFF	TGTGCCAGTAGTATCTTGGGCCTTGAAGCTTTCTTT	NA	12	few	TRBV19	TRBJ1-1
CASFSMGVSDNEQFF	TGTGCCAGCTTCTCGATGGGGGTTTCGGACAATGAGCAGTTCTTC	NA	15	NA	TRBV18	TRBJ2-1